The T cell receptor beta chain described here comes from a study of OX40 agonist ivuxolimab in advanced cancers. Study information: Ivuxolimab is an agonistic anti-OX40 (CD134) antibody, and patients were treated with it.

Assay used: immunoSEQ multiplex PCR; TCRdb lists only in-frame clones, some missing. This sample has roughly 80,000 clones; about 93% occur once, and the top ten carry 5.5% to 7%. As to this clone: What it binds is not known.

Study observations and caveats: Low normalized T-cell clonal expansion was also seen in some nonresponders. In the 0.1 to 3.0 mg/kg range, CD4+ and CD8+ blood T cells had expanded clonally by week 6. The 0.1-3.0 mg/kg partial responders had among the lowest clonal expansion.

The CDR3 runs to 16 residues. V lost 2 bases and J lost 0, with 13 bases in between. CDR1 and CDR2 from the germline V gene are MNHEY and SVGAGI. This chain uses TRBV6-5 with TRBJ1-1; D gene unclear. This clonotype originated in an adult with an advanced solid tumor such as melanoma, head and neck, liver or kidney cancer. Sequencing was performed on CD4+ or CD8+ T cells sorted from blood, taken in a trial of the OX40 agonist ivuxolimab. DNA of the CDR3: TGTGCCAGCAGTTACGCTCAACCAGGAATGAACACTGAAGCTTTCTTT. Amino acids: CASSYAQPGMNTEAFF.